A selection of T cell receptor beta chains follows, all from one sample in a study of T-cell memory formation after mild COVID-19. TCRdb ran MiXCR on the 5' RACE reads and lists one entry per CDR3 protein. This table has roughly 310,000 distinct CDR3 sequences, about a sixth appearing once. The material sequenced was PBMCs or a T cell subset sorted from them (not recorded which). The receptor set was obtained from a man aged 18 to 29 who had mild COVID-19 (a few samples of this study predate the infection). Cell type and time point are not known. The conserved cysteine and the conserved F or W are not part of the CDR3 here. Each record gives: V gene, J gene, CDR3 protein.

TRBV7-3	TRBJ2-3	ASSVTGHGTDTQY
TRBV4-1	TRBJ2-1	ASSPPGEVGEQF
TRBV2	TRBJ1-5	ASSAVNSNQPQH
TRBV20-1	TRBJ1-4	SARDRTSAGEKLF
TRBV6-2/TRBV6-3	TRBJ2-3	ASSYSNTVDTQY
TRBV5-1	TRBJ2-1	ASSKDRGNEQF
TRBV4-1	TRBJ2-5	ASSQGRSPQETQY
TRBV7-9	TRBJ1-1	ASSPYVAGLFSEAF
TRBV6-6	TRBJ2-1	ASSRQGAHNEQF
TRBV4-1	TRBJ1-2	ASSNRGFGYT
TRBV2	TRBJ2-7	ASTRDTNYEQY
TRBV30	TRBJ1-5	AWSTDTGLNQPQH
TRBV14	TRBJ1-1	ASSQDRVGGNTEAF
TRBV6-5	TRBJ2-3	ASSYSILTDTQY
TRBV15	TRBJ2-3	ATSDRGWDTQY
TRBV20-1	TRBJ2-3	SAEQVTDTQY
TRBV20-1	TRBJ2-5	SGALGETQY
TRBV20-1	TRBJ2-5	SARRGAAQETQY
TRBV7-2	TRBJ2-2	ASSLGVLNTGELF
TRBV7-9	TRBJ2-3	ASSPRRGRRTDTQY
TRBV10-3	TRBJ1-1	AISEPGTTEAF